These 5 T cell receptor beta chains were sequenced from one sample in a study of blood T cell repertoires in COVID-19. Sequenced by immunoSEQ multiplex PCR; TCRdb stores in-frame clones only, minus some. The sample carries about 250,000 clones, around 83% recorded once. The sequenced sample consisted of peripheral blood. These receptors came from a man older than 75 with acute or convalescent COVID-19.

This chain uses TRBV5-6 with TRBJ1-6; TRBD1 is a possible D gene (6 bases). The length of the CDR3 is 15 residues. Germline V lookup: CDR1 SGHDT, CDR2 YYEEEE. The ends were cut back, 2 bases at V and 14 bases at J, with 20 bases in the middle. The CDR3 DNA reads as TGTGCCAGCAGCTTTCCTTCTACCGGGACAAGAACCCTCCACTTT. Translation gives CASSFPSTGTRTLHF. The full variable domain, rest sourced from reference TRBV5-6 and TRBJ1-6, is DAGVTQSPTHLIKTRGQQVTLRCSPKSGHDTVSWYQQALGQGPQFIFQYYEEEERQRGNFPDRFSGHQFPNYSSELNVNALLLGDSALYLCASSFPSTGTRTLHFGNGTRLTVT.

This rearrangement joins TRBV3-1 (or the pseudogene TRBV3-2) to TRBJ1-6, with 7 nucleotides matching TRBD1. The CDR3 loop spans 14 amino acids. Germline assignment: CDR1 LGHDT and CDR2 YNNKEL (reference sequence). V lost 4 bases to trimming and J lost 7 bases; unmatched junction nucleotides: 4. In DNA, the CDR3 is TGTGCCAGCAGCCCCGGACAGGCGAATTCACCCCTCCACTTT. Its protein product is CASSPGQANSPLHF.

This clone has more than one count but fewer than ten. The V gene is TRBV5-1, the J gene TRBJ2-6, with D possibly TRBD1 on 6 matching bases. The germline V and J ends were trimmed by 5 bases and 2 bases, with 11 bases remaining between them. Germline V lookup: CDR1 SGHRS, CDR2 YFSETQ. The CDR3 totals 15 residues. DNA for the CDR3: TGCGCCAGCAGATCGGCAGGGGCTGGGGCCAACGTCCTGACTTTC. Its protein is CASRSAGAGANVLTF.

The rearrangement joins TRBV27 to TRBJ1-6; D remains ambiguous. V lost 6 bases to trimming and J lost 0 bases, with 15 bases between them. CDR3 length: 17 amino acids. Germline loops: CDR1 MNHEY, CDR2 SMNVEV (reference sequence). This CDR3 is CASRREGLSSYNSPLHF. The CDR3 DNA is TGTGCCAGCAGACGAGAGGGCCTTAGCTCCTATAATTCACCCCTCCACTTT.

The V and J genes are TRBV28 and TRBJ2-7; no clear D gene. Trimming stripped 7 bases from V and 3 bases from J, with 13 bases between. The CDR3 consists of 13 residues. Per the germline V gene, CDR1 is MDHEN and CDR2 is SYDVKM. The CDR3 here is CASNGVLGYEQYF. In DNA, the CDR3 is TGTGCCAGCAACGGAGTCCTAGGCTACGAGCAGTACTTC. Looking up the rest from reference TRBV28 and TRBJ2-7 gives the full variable domain: DVKVTQSSRYLVKRTGEKVFLECVQDMDHENMFWYRQDPGLGLRLIYFSYDVKMKEKGDIPEGYSVSREKKERFSLILESASTNQTSMYLCASNGVLGYEQYFGPGTRLTVT.